This passage covers 9 T cell receptor beta chains from one sample sequenced in a study of T-cell memory formation after mild COVID-19. Each CDR3 protein gets one entry after TCRdb re-called the 5' RACE reads with MiXCR. The sample holds nearly 250,000 distinct CDR3 sequences, over 15% seen once. The sample comprised PBMCs or a T cell subset sorted from them (not recorded which). Receptors were obtained from an adult woman who had mild COVID-19 (a few samples of this study predate the infection). Cell type and time point are not known.

The chain carries TRBV20-1 and TRBJ1-3; D remains unclear. V was pared by 0 bases and J by 5 bases, with 14 bases between. CDR3 length: 15 residues. Germline V lookup: CDR1 DFQATT, CDR2 SNEGSKA (reference sequence). The CDR3 protein is CSARDQRLLRNTIYF. In nucleotides, the CDR3 is TGCAGTGCTAGAGATCAGAGGCTGTTACGAAACACCATATATTTT.

This clonotype was observed a handful of times. This chain uses TRBV5-6 with TRBJ1-5; 7 bases map to TRBD1. CDR3 size: 15 residues. The J segment lost 1 base and the V segment lost 3 bases, leaving 4 bases of the junction unmatched. The V gene's germline CDR1 is SGHDT and CDR2 YYEEEE. This CDR3 reads CASSSRDSSNQPQHF. The CDR3 nucleotides read TGTGCCAGCAGCTCCCGGGACAGCAGCAATCAGCCCCAGCATTTT.

This clonotype was seen only a few times. V gene TRBV12-3 or TRBV12-4 combines with J gene TRBJ1-2; 7 nucleotides match TRBD1. This CDR3 spans 14 amino acids. Losses at the gene ends were 4 bases for V and 6 bases for J; bases not matched to a gene: 8. The CDR3 region is CASSSVTGYNGYTF. CDR3 sequence (DNA): TGTGCCAGCAGTTCCGTGACAGGGTATAATGGCTACACCTTC.

This clonotype was detected ten times or more. The chain couples TRBV4-3 to TRBJ2-7; TRBD2 matches 8 bases. From germline, CDR1 is LGHNA and CDR2 YSLEER. The CDR3 contains 17 residues. V trimming: 0 bases; J trimming: 2 bases; junction bases outside the gene matches: 9. CDR3 residues: CASSQDWPAGVAYEQYF. For the CDR3, the DNA is TGCGCCAGCAGCCAAGACTGGCCAGCGGGAGTAGCCTACGAGCAGTACTTC.

This clonotype was found a few times. The chain has TRBV14 and TRBJ2-3, with D tentatively TRBD2 (6 bases). Trimming removed 3 bases from V and 0 bases from J, with 19 bases in between. Germline V gene data show CDR1 as SGHDN and CDR2 as FVKESK. The CDR3 consists of 18 residues. The CDR3 region has the DNA TGTGCCAGCAGCCAGCCTACCAGGTGGCGGGGCAGCACAGATACGCAGTATTTT. Encoded protein: CASSQPTRWRGSTDTQYF.

This chain connects TRBV7-6 to TRBJ2-5, with 7 nucleotides matching TRBD1. V lost 1 base, J lost 5 bases, and 7 bases stayed unmatched. The CDR3 has 15 amino acids. CDR1 is SGHVS, CDR2 FNYEAQ, per germline. The chain's CDR3 is CASSLGRGFRETQYF. Written as DNA, the CDR3 is TGTGCCAGCAGCTTAGGCAGGGGGTTCCGGGAGACCCAGTACTTC.

This clonotype was recorded a few times. The chain combines TRBV20-1 with TRBJ1-1; D remains ambiguous. V lost 2 bases and J 4 bases, leaving 17 bases between the germline ends. The CDR3 totals 15 residues. Per germline, CDR1 DFQATT and CDR2 SNEGSKA (reference sequence). The CDR3 is CSARKMVSSATEAFF. CDR3 nucleotide sequence: TGCAGTGCTAGAAAGATGGTGTCCTCGGCCACTGAAGCTTTCTTT.

This clonotype was counted only a few times. This chain links TRBV18 with TRBJ2-1, with D possibly matching TRBD1 (6 bases). Germline assignment: CDR1 KGHSH and CDR2 LQKENI. Deletions cut 3 bases from V and 0 bases from J, with 9 bases between. The CDR3 loop spans 15 amino acids. CDR3 nucleotide sequence: TGTGCCAGCTCACCTTTGGACAGCTCCTACAATGAGCAGTTCTTC. Translating it yields CASSPLDSSYNEQFF.

The chain uses TRBV12-5 and TRBJ2-2, with 8 nucleotides matching TRBD2. The V segment lost 6 bases and the J segment 3 bases; nucleotides outside the gene matches: 12. The CDR3 has 17 amino acids. CDR1 and CDR2 (germline): LGHNT, FRNRAP. DNA for the CDR3: TGTGCTAGTGGCTCGGGGGGACTAGGACGGCACACCGGGGAGCTGTTTTTT. Its translation is CASGSGGLGRHTGELFF. Combining the CDR3 with reference TRBV12-5 and TRBJ2-2 gives the whole variable domain DARVTQTPRHKVTEMGQEVTMRCQPILGHNTVFWYRQTMMQGLELLAYFRNRAPLDDSGMPKDRFSAEMPDATLATLKIQPSEPRDSAVYFCASGSGGLGRHTGELFFGEGSRLTVL.